These 9 T cell receptor beta chains came from one sample sequenced in a study of identical twins. One entry per CDR3 protein results from TCRdb running MiXCR on the 5' RACE reads. The repertoire holds around 1.7 million distinct CDR3 sequences, with about 32% as singletons. Sequencing was done on a sample of cord blood. The receptors originated from a newborn girl in good health.

Only a few counts were recorded for this clonotype. The chain recombines TRBV12-3 or TRBV12-4 with TRBJ1-2; tentatively, D is TRBD1 (5 bases). The CDR3 is made up of 14 amino acids. With 7 bases removed from V and 1 base from J, the gap between germline ends came to 13 bases. CDR3 in amino acids: CASTPGRGNYGYTF. The CDR3, as DNA: TGTGCCAGCACCCCAGGTAGGGGTAACTATGGCTACACCTTC.

This clonotype came up a few times. The V gene is TRBV2, the J gene TRBJ2-5; D assignment may be TRBD1 or TRBD2 (5 bases each). CDR3 length: 12 amino acids. Germline CDR1 reads SNHLY; CDR2 reads FYNNEI. The V gene lost 6 bases and the J gene lost 5 bases, with 10 bases spanning the gap. The DNA for the CDR3 is TGTGCCAGCAGGGGGGACCGGGAGACCCAGTACTTC. This encodes CASRGDRETQYF.

Only one count was recorded for this clonotype. A read error may explain this, as a much larger clone is one base away. V and J are TRBV10-3 and TRBJ2-1; 10 bases map to TRBD2. The J call may be mistaken, given a closer DNA end match to TRBJ2-7. The germline gives CDR1 ENHRY, CDR2 SYGVKD. This CDR3 has 15 residues. The CDR3 nucleotides read TGTGCCATCGGACTAGCGGTTAGCTCCTACAATGAGCAGTACTTC. The encoded protein is CAIGLAVSSYNEQYF.

This chain joins TRBV28 and TRBJ2-1; the match to TRBD2 covers 8 bases. This CDR3 has 16 residues. In germline, CDR1 is MDHEN, CDR2 SYDVKM. V dropped 7 bases and J dropped 4; count of bases not matched to a gene: 12. CDR3 region: CASTPPGGLEYNEQFF. The DNA for the CDR3 is TGTGCCAGCACTCCTCCGGGGGGACTAGAGTACAATGAGCAGTTCTTC.

V usage is TRBV7-9 and J usage is TRBJ2-5; D unclear. Trimming shortened V by 2 bases and J by 11 bases, and 21 bases separated the two germline ends. The CDR3 has 15 residues. Per germline, CDR1 SEHNR and CDR2 FQNEAQ (reference sequence). The CDR3 DNA reads as TGTGCCAGCAGCTTAAGGTCGGCGAGGCGGAATGAGCAGTACTTC. This encodes CASSLRSARRNEQYF. The whole variable domain, filled in from reference TRBV7-9 and TRBJ2-5, reads DTGVSQNPRHKITKRGQNVTFRCDPISEHNRLYWYRQTLGQGPEFLTYFQNEAQLEKSRLLSDRFSAERPKGSFSTLEIQRTEQGDSAMYLCASSLRSARRNEQYFGPGTRLLVL.

The V gene is TRBV5-1, the J gene TRBJ2-1, with TRBD2 as a possible D gene (6 bases). V lost 2 bases, J lost 8 bases, and 14 bases lay in between. The CDR3 is made up of 14 amino acids. CDR1 SGHRS and CDR2 YFSETQ come from the germline V gene. CDR3 nucleotides: TGCGCCAGCAGCTTTAGGTCGGGAGCGGATGAGCAGTTCTTC. Translating it yields CASSFRSGADEQFF.

V is TRBV28 and J is TRBJ1-1, with D perhaps TRBD1 (5 bases). CDR1 and CDR2 (germline): MDHEN, SYDVKM. Trimming pared 6 bases from V and 5 bases from J, leaving 22 bases between. This CDR3 comprises 16 residues. The CDR3 DNA sequence: TGTGCCAGCAGCTTTATTGTCGGGACCGGTGAGACTGAAGCTTTCTTT. The encoded protein is CASSFIVGTGETEAFF.

This chain uses TRBV15 with TRBJ2-7; D is possibly TRBD2 (5 bases). This CDR3 contains 15 residues. From germline, CDR1 is LNHNV and CDR2 YYDKDF (reference sequence). Trimming took 3 bases from V and 0 from J, leaving 12 bases between them. CDR3 in DNA: TGTGCCACCAGCAGGGAGGTGGGGAGCTCCTACGAGCAGTACTTC. Translated, it gives CATSREVGSSYEQYF. The full variable domain, with the rest looked up from reference TRBV15 and TRBJ2-7, is DAMVIQNPRYQVTQFGKPVTLSCSQTLNHNVMYWYQQKSSQAPKLLFHYYDKDFNNEADTPDNFQSRRPNTSFCFLDIRSPGLGDTAMYLCATSREVGSSYEQYFGPGTRLTVT.

This clonotype was counted only a few times. V and J are TRBV7-7 and TRBJ2-6; tentative D call: TRBD1 (5 bases). CDR1 and CDR2 from the germline V gene are SSHAT and FNYEAQ (reference sequence). V was cut by 5 bases and J by 0 bases, with 8 bases left in between. CDR3 length: 15 residues. The CDR3: CASSPGSSGANVLTF. DNA of the CDR3: TGTGCCAGCAGCCCAGGGTCCTCTGGGGCCAACGTCCTGACTTTC.